The clone carrying this T cell receptor beta chain has just a few counts. The TCR library protocol was used to attach unique molecular identifiers. These identifiers were attached to individual cDNA molecules. MiXCR was run by TCRdb on the 5' RACE reads, yielding one entry per CDR3 protein. This table has approximately 68,000 distinct CDR3 sequences, around 9.1% appearing once. This sample is part of a study of early T cells in non-severe SARS-CoV-2 infection. This CDR3 is built from 14 residues. Trimming shortened V by 3 bases and J by 5 bases, and 8 bases separated the two germline ends. Germline CDR1 and CDR2: SGHAT and FQNNGV.

The sample consisted of whole blood, taken at baseline. The sequence came from an adult who was a healthcare worker with PCR-confirmed SARS-CoV-2 infection or an uninfected control (not recorded which). The gene calls are TRBV11-2 and TRBJ1-6; the D gene is possibly TRBD1 (5 bases). The CDR3 reads CASSFSGDNSPLHF. Here the CDR3 DNA reads TGTGCCAGCAGCTTTTCGGGGGATAATTCACCCCTCCACTTT.